The 9 T cell receptor beta chains below were found in one sample sequenced in a study of cytomegalovirus exposure and HLA in healthy donors. Primers included in the PCR were 60 Vbeta and 13 Jbeta primers. Assay used: immunoSEQ multiplex PCR; TCRdb lists only in-frame clones, some missing. The sample consists of 150,000 or so clones, over 65% of them appearing once. Sequencing input: PBMCs. All receptors come from a man between 25 and 39 years old in good health and CMV-seronegative.

V usage is TRBV7-9 and J usage is TRBJ2-7, with D perhaps TRBD1 (5 bases). The V end lost 3 bases, the J end lost 3 bases, and 21 bases lay between the germline ends. The germline CDR1 and CDR2 sequences are SEHNR and FQNEAQ (reference sequence). The CDR3 is made up of 17 amino acids. CDR3 amino acids: CASSFQGSPTIGYEQYF. CDR3 nucleotides: TGTGCCAGCAGCTTCCAGGGATCCCCCACAATCGGCTACGAGCAGTACTTC.

Turning to this clone: Other DNA sequences from this sample encode an identical CDR3 as well. The chain is built from TRBV19 and TRBJ2-6, with TRBD2 as a possible D gene (5 bases). The V and J ends lost 3 bases and 4 bases respectively, with 10 bases between them. This CDR3 is 15 amino acids long. Germline values: CDR1 LNHDA, CDR2 SQIVND (reference sequence). The CDR3 reads CASSIRGSGANVLTF. Written as DNA, the CDR3 is TGTGCCAGTAGTATCAGAGGGTCCGGGGCCAACGTCCTGACTTTC.

The chain employs TRBV5-4 and TRBJ1-1; 11 bases agree with TRBD1. The CDR3 spans 16 residues. The junction had 5 bases not matched to a gene; V was cut back by 0 bases and J by 4 bases. CDR1 and CDR2 from the germline V gene are SGHNT and YYREEE (reference sequence). CDR3 in DNA: TGTGCCAGCAGCTTGGGCCGGGACAGGGGGTTCACTGAAGCTTTCTTT. Translating it yields CASSLGRDRGFTEAFF.

This clone was detected a few times. The chain uses TRBV19 and TRBJ1-5; no definite D call. V lost 6 bases, J lost 4 bases, and 7 bases lay in between. The CDR3 contains 12 residues. Germline V lookup: CDR1 LNHDA, CDR2 SQIVND (reference sequence). CDR3 protein: CASREANQPQHF. The CDR3 region has the DNA TGTGCCAGTAGAGAAGCGAATCAGCCCCAGCATTTT.

The chain joins TRBV6-6 to TRBJ2-5, with 9 bases fitting TRBD2. The CDR3 totals 13 residues. CDR1 MNHNY and CDR2 SVGAGI come from the germline V gene (reference sequence). J was trimmed by 5 bases and V by 8 bases; bases with no gene match: 6. CDR3 sequence: CASALRGGETQYF. The DNA of the CDR3 is TGTGCCAGCGCCCTGCGGGGGGGGGAGACCCAGTACTTC.

This clone was observed a handful of times. This chain connects TRBV2 to TRBJ2-5; TRBD2 agrees at 10 bases. V lost 1 base and J lost 7; bases outside the gene matches: 9. Germline CDR1 SNHLY, CDR2 FYNNEI. The CDR3 is 16 residues long. The CDR3 DNA follows: TGTGCCAGCAGTGAAGGGTTGGCTAGCGGGGGTTTGACCCAGTACTTC. Its translation: CASSEGLASGGLTQYF.

There are a few counts of this clone. The chain employs TRBV4-3 and TRBJ1-4; 8 bases are shared with TRBD1. Germline assignment: CDR1 LGHNA and CDR2 YSLEER. This CDR3 contains 14 residues. J lost 7 bases, V lost 1 base, and 2 bases had no gene match. Here the CDR3 reads CASSQGGTGEKLFF. The CDR3 DNA sequence: TGCGCCAGCAGCCAAGGAGGGACAGGTGAAAAACTGTTTTTT.

The genes are TRBV28 and TRBJ1-1, with 10 nucleotides matching TRBD1. The germline gives CDR1 MDHEN, CDR2 SYDVKM. The ends lost 5 bases at V and 3 bases at J; junction bases unmatched: 12. The CDR3 consists of 17 residues. The DNA of the CDR3 is TGTGCCAGCAGTGCCGGGACAGGGGATCTAAGGTACACTGAAGCTTTCTTT. It specifies CASSAGTGDLRYTEAFF.

V and J are TRBV5-1 and TRBJ2-1; tentative D call: TRBD1 (6 bases). The germline V gene encodes CDR1 SGHRS and CDR2 YFSETQ. V was cut by 5 bases and J by 12 bases, with 24 bases left in between. The CDR3 contains 15 residues. The CDR3 DNA reads as TGCGCCAGCAGGAGTTCCGGGACACAGCTCATCGTGCAGTTCTTC. This gives the protein CASRSSGTQLIVQFF.